This T cell receptor (beta chain) was observed in a study of blood T cell repertoires in COVID-19. Study information: T cells, B-cell-depleted T cells, or PBMCs provided the cDNA or gDNA that served as material.

Only in-frame clones appear in the TCRdb table, and some are missing; sequencing was by immunoSEQ multiplex PCR. The sample yields 250,000 to 300,000 clones, 89% seen once. CDR1 DFQATT and CDR2 SNEGSKA come from the germline V gene (reference sequence). The CDR3 extends over 11 amino acids. This clonotype was sampled from a woman aged 40 to 50 who had recovered from COVID-19. Sequenced: PBMCs or T cells enriched from blood (not recorded which). The V gene is TRBV20-1, the J gene TRBJ2-7; D possibly corresponds to TRBD1 (5 bases). The CDR3 DNA is TGCAGCCCTATCCAGGGCGAAGAGCAGTACTTC. As protein: CSPIQGEEQYF.